The present entry profiles one T cell receptor beta chain with its context. What it binds is not known. The DNA is left out, because the CDR3 cannot be placed on it with certainty; the CDR3 is given as TCRdb lists it. The germline CDR1 and CDR2 sequences are SGHNT and YYREEE (reference sequence). Ends included, the CDR3 has 23 residues. MiXCR, applied by TCRdb to the multiplex PCR reads, yields one record per CDR3 protein. The sample lists hundreds of thousands of distinct CDR3 sequences, about a third seen once, with 1.1% to 1.5% in the top ten. Breast cancer patients provided tissue from their axillary draining lymph nodes. The data are from a study of breast tumors, draining lymph nodes, adjacent tissues. General study results and limits: Tumor and nontumor repertoires were significantly more similar in luminal-like than in basal-like breast cancer. Tumor TCR diversity was below lymph nodes but above nontumor tissue. Data only fit, rather than demonstrated, lymph node origin of most tumor T cells. The data were judged consistent with most tumor T cells coming from lymph node and expanding in tumor.

This sequence joins TRBV5-4 and TRBJ2-2; the table names TRBD2, a call not compared with the DNA. The origin of this receptor is a female donor with breast cancer. Some clones in this sample may be carry-over from other donors' samples. The sequencing input was axillary lymph node tissue. The CDR3: CASSLTSGTYEQYFGPGTGELFF.